A few counts support the clone carrying this T cell receptor beta chain. Its antigen is not identified. These data are taken from a study of blood T cells in healthy people across ages. From germline, CDR1 is SGHRS and CDR2 YFSETQ. The V segment lost 2 bases and the J segment 2 bases; nucleotides outside the gene matches: 3. The CDR3 contains 15 residues. Study observations and caveats: Age brought a roughly linear fall in TCR beta diversity measured per million T cells. In long-lived donors, naive CD4+ cell counts and diversity exceeded those of aged donors.

Then a second PCR, running roughly 7 to 11 cycles, was carried out with a sample-barcoded 5' primer and a J-beta primer mix. TCRdb reanalysed the 5' RACE reads using MiXCR and keeps one entry per CDR3 protein. This sample has some 700,000 distinct CDR3 sequences, with about 42% found just once. V and J are TRBV5-1 and TRBJ2-1; 8 bases map to TRBD2. Material: blood. This clonotype was sampled from a woman aged 60 to 75 in good health. This CDR3 is CASSLAGETYNEQFF. The CDR3 coding sequence is TGCGCCAGCAGCTTAGCGGGAGAGACCTACAATGAGCAGTTCTTC. The variable domain in full, with the rest retrieved from reference TRBV5-1 and TRBJ2-1, is KAGVTQTPRYLIKTRGQQVTLSCSPISGHRSVSWYQQTPGQGLQFLFEYFSETQRNKGNFPGRFSGRQFSNSRSEMNVSTLELGDSALYLCASSLAGETYNEQFFGPGTRLTVL.